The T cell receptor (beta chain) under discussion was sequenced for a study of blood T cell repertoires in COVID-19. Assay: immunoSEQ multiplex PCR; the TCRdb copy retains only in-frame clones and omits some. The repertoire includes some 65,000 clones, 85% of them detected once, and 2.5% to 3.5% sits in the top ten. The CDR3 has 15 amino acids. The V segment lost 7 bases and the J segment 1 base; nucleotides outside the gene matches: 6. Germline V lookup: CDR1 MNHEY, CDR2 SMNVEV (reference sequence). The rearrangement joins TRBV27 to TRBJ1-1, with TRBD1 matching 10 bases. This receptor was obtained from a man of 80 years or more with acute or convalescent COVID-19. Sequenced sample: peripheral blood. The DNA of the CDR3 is TGTGCCAGCACCCGGACAGGGGGTACGAACACTGAAGCTTTCTTT. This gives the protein CASTRTGGTNTEAFF.